The 24 T cell receptor beta chains below were found in one sample sequenced in a study of blood T cell repertoires in COVID-19 (dated by TCRdb to the early 2020s). Library preparation was by the immunoSEQ multiplex PCR assay. Sourced from immuneACCESS, this table was stored by TCRdb with only in-frame sequences that have V and J called. A share of the clones is absent; for the studies checked, an unresolved V gene accounts for under half, and the remainder has no known explanation. The sample has fewer than 500,000 clones on record, roughly 85% of them singletons. The ten largest clones represent 1.4% to 1.5% of the sample. The sequencing input was peripheral blood. The receptors stem from a woman in her 30s with active or convalescent COVID-19.

The V gene is TRBV6-6, the J gene TRBJ1-2; D is possibly TRBD1 (5 bases). The CDR3 is 14 residues long. Per the germline V gene, CDR1 is MNHNY and CDR2 is SVGAGI (reference sequence). With 4 bases removed from V and 5 bases from J, the gap between germline ends came to 14 bases. The CDR3 DNA sequence: TGTGCCAGCAGTTCCGAAGCAGGGAGGTATGGCTACACCTTC. This encodes CASSSEAGRYGYTF.

This clone has only a few counts. The genes are TRBV5-4 and TRBJ2-7; D ambiguous. The CDR3 loop spans 13 amino acids. In germline, CDR1 is SGHNT, CDR2 YYREEE (reference sequence). The V gene lost 4 bases and the J gene lost 2 bases, with 10 bases spanning the gap. For the CDR3, the DNA is TGTGCCAGCAGCCACACTACCGCCTACGAGCAGTACTTC. Protein product: CASSHTTAYEQYF.

The genes are TRBV19 and TRBJ1-6; 12 nucleotides agree with TRBD1. Germline assignment: CDR1 LNHDA and CDR2 SQIVND (reference sequence). This CDR3 contains 16 residues. Trimming at V came to 4 bases and at J to 9 bases, leaving 7 bases not matched to a gene. Here the CDR3 DNA reads TGTGCCAGTAGTACGGGACAGGGGGCGTCTAGTTCACCCCTCCACTTT. It yields the protein CASSTGQGASSSPLHF.

This sequence joins TRBV5-1 and TRBJ1-2; 7 bases align to TRBD1. This CDR3 spans 14 amino acids. The ends lost 4 bases at V and 8 bases at J; junction bases unmatched: 11. In germline, CDR1 is SGHRS, CDR2 YFSETQ. In DNA form, the CDR3 reads TGCGCCAGCAGCCTAGCCGACAGGGCCGGGGGCTACACCTTC. Translating it yields CASSLADRAGGYTF.

The chain carries TRBV18 and TRBJ2-3, with TRBD2 matching over 10 bases. J was trimmed by 0 bases and V by 3 bases; bases with no gene match: 9. Germline V lookup: CDR1 KGHSH, CDR2 LQKENI. The CDR3 is 18 residues long. In nucleotides, the CDR3 is TGTGCCAGCTCACCGATAGCGGGGGGTGACCCTAGCACAGATACGCAGTATTTT. Translated: CASSPIAGGDPSTDTQYF. Combining the CDR3 with reference TRBV18 and TRBJ2-3 gives the whole variable domain NAGVMQNPRHLVRRRGQEARLRCSPMKGHSHVYWYRQLPEEGLKFMVYLQKENIIDESGMPKERFSAEFPKEGPSILRIQQVVRGDSAAYFCASSPIAGGDPSTDTQYFGPGTRLTVL.

The V gene is TRBV5-1, the J gene TRBJ2-5, with 7 bases identical to TRBD2. The V segment lost 3 bases and the J segment 2 bases; nucleotides outside the gene matches: 4. This CDR3 comprises 14 residues. The V gene's germline CDR1 is SGHRS and CDR2 YFSETQ. The CDR3 coding sequence is TGCGCCAGCAGCTGGGGGGACTATCAAGAGACCCAGTACTTC. The encoded protein is CASSWGDYQETQYF.

The chain recombines TRBV29-1 with TRBJ1-1, with a possible D match to TRBD1 (5 bases). The CDR3 totals 14 residues. Germline V gene data show CDR1 as SQVTM and CDR2 as ANQGSEA. The germline V and J ends were trimmed by 3 bases and 3 bases, with 14 bases remaining between them. The DNA for the CDR3 is TGCAGCGTTGAGAAGTCAGGGCTAGACACTGAAGCTTTCTTT. Its translation is CSVEKSGLDTEAFF.

The chain combines TRBV7-8 with TRBJ1-2; TRBD1 agrees at 10 bases. V shed 4 bases and J 4 bases; nucleotides not matched to a gene: 12. The CDR3 loop spans 17 amino acids. Germline V CDR1 and CDR2: SGHVS, FQNEAQ. CDR3 in DNA: TGTGCCAGCAGCTCGAGACAGGGGGCGCATATTTCCTATGGCTACACCTTC. Its translation is CASSSRQGAHISYGYTF. Together with reference TRBV7-8 and TRBJ1-2, the CDR3 gives the full variable domain: GAGVSQSPRYKVAKRGQDVALRCDPISGHVSLFWYQQALGQGPEFLTYFQNEAQLDKSGLPSDRFFAERPEGSVSTLKIQRTQQEDSAVYLCASSSRQGAHISYGYTFGSGTRLTVV.

The V call is TRBV7-8, the J call TRBJ2-7, with D perhaps TRBD2 (6 bases). Germline V lookup: CDR1 SGHVS, CDR2 FQNEAQ. V was pared by 4 bases and J by 6 bases, with 13 bases between. The CDR3 has 13 residues. CDR3 in amino acids: CASSSGASAEQYF. CDR3 nucleotides: TGTGCCAGCAGCTCCGGCGCTAGCGCCGAGCAGTACTTC.

The J gene is TRBJ1-2, the V gene TRBV7-9; TRBD1 might be the D (6 bases). The germline gives CDR1 SEHNR, CDR2 FQNEAQ (reference sequence). V lost 2 bases, J lost 6 bases, and 16 bases lay in between. This CDR3 spans 15 amino acids. CDR3 DNA: TGTGCCAGCAGCTTAACAGGACAGACACTGGATGGCTACACCTTC. Protein sequence: CASSLTGQTLDGYTF.

The V gene is TRBV29-1, the J gene TRBJ2-3; 14 bases align to TRBD2. Unmatched junction bases numbered 9, after V lost 4 bases and J lost 0 bases. The CDR3 is 18 amino acids. From germline, CDR1 is SQVTM and CDR2 ANQGSEA. The CDR3 region has the DNA TGCAGCGTTGGTAGGGGACTAGCGGGGGAGACTAGCACAGATACGCAGTATTTT. This encodes CSVGRGLAGETSTDTQYF.

This chain links TRBV7-9 with TRBJ2-6, with D possibly matching TRBD1 (7 bases). Trimming shortened V by 3 bases and J by 1 base, and 16 bases separated the two germline ends. CDR1 SEHNR and CDR2 FQNEAQ come from the germline V gene (reference sequence). CDR3 length: 18 amino acids. DNA of the CDR3: TGTGCCAGCAGCTTGGAGGGGGCCCGGTTATCTGGGGCCAACGTCCTGACTTTC. Amino acids: CASSLEGARLSGANVLTF.

This chain links TRBV5-6 with TRBJ1-1; D gene uncertain. The CDR3 is made up of 15 amino acids. The germline gives CDR1 SGHDT, CDR2 YYEEEE. Trimming removed 0 bases from V and 5 bases from J, with 14 bases in between. The CDR3 here is CASSLVASKRTEAFF. The CDR3, as DNA: TGTGCCAGCAGCTTGGTTGCCAGCAAGAGGACTGAAGCTTTCTTT.

The chain joins TRBV5-5 to TRBJ1-1; 8 positions agree with TRBD1. Germline loops: CDR1 SGHKS, CDR2 YYEKEE (reference sequence). Germline trimming cut 4 bases from V and 5 bases from J; bases unmatched to any gene: 10. The length of the CDR3 is 15 residues. CDR3 DNA sequence: TGTGCCAGCAGCGAAGTCAGGGGGCTTAATACTGAAGCTTTCTTT. It codes for CASSEVRGLNTEAFF.

The genes are TRBV2 and TRBJ2-7; TRBD1 is a possible D gene (6 bases). Between the trimmed V and J ends, which lost 8 bases and 3 bases, there was a span of 17 bases. Germline V gives CDR1 SNHLY, CDR2 FYNNEI. This CDR3 has 14 amino acids. The CDR3: CASGLQGYYYEQYF. The CDR3 DNA reads as TGTGCCAGCGGCCTCCAGGGGTACTACTACGAGCAGTACTTC.

This clone was recorded once. The gene calls are TRBV4-1 and TRBJ1-4; a weak D match, TRBD1 (6 bases). The CDR3 runs 15 residues. With 6 bases removed from V and 8 bases from J, the gap between germline ends came to 19 bases. The germline gives CDR1 MGHRA, CDR2 YSYEKL. CDR3 loop: CASSRSGQGGEKLFF. Here the CDR3 DNA reads TGCGCCAGCAGTCGATCGGGACAAGGAGGAGAAAAACTGTTTTTT.

The chain combines TRBV10-3 with TRBJ1-1; D is perhaps TRBD1 (5 bases). Germline lookup yields CDR1 ENHRY and CDR2 SYGVKD. The ends were cut back, 3 bases at V and 4 bases at J, with 15 bases in the middle. The CDR3 contains 15 residues. The CDR3 sequence: CAISDPNLGGTEAFF. The CDR3 nucleotides are TGTGCCATCAGTGACCCCAATCTGGGGGGCACTGAAGCTTTCTTT.

The chain combines TRBV5-1 with TRBJ2-1; a possible D gene is TRBD1 (6 bases). CDR1 and CDR2 from the germline V gene are SGHRS and YFSETQ. Between the trimmed V and J ends, which lost 3 bases and 4 bases, there was a span of 14 bases. The CDR3 is 15 residues long. The CDR3 DNA reads as TGCGCCAGCAGCTCGCCTAGGACAGAATACAATGAGCAGTTCTTC. This encodes CASSSPRTEYNEQFF.

The chain has TRBV11-2 and TRBJ2-3; no firm D call. V lost 4 bases, J lost 2 bases, and 7 bases lay in between. In germline, CDR1 is SGHAT, CDR2 FQNNGV. This CDR3 is 13 amino acids long. CDR3 sequence: CASSSVITDTQYF. The CDR3, as DNA: TGTGCCAGCAGCTCGGTGATCACAGATACGCAGTATTTT. Variable domain in full (rest from reference TRBV11-2 and TRBJ2-3): EAGVAQSPRYKIIEKRQSVAFWCNPISGHATLYWYQQILGQGPKLLIQFQNNGVVDDSQLPKDRFSAERLKGVDSTLKIQPAKLEDSAVYLCASSSVITDTQYFGPGTRLTVL.

DNA for the CDR3: TGTAATTACAGAGGGACCGGGGAGCTGTTTTTT. Its translation is CNYRGTGELFF. The chain combines TRBV21-1 with TRBJ2-2; the D call TRBD2 from the table was never checked on the DNA. TRBV21-1 is designated a pseudogene. The CDR3 covers 11 residues.

The V and J genes are TRBV15 and TRBJ2-7; possibly TRBD1 for D (6 bases). Germline values: CDR1 LNHNV, CDR2 YYDKDF (reference sequence). Trimming removed 4 bases at V and 0 bases at J, with 13 bases between. The length of the CDR3 is 15 residues. The CDR3 reads CATSTSRDISYEQYF. The CDR3 DNA reads TGTGCCACCAGCACCTCCCGGGACATCTCCTACGAGCAGTACTTC.

The chain carries TRBV5-8 and TRBJ1-1, with 7 bases fitting TRBD1. V was pared by 5 bases and J by 1 base, with 8 bases of the junction left unmatched. The germline V gene encodes CDR1 SGHTS and CDR2 YDEGEE. This CDR3 spans 15 amino acids. CDR3 in amino acids: CASRPQGNGNTEAFF. CDR3 nucleotide sequence: TGTGCCAGCAGACCACAGGGGAACGGGAACACTGAAGCTTTCTTT.

The chain couples TRBV13 to TRBJ2-1; a weak D match, TRBD2 (6 bases). Germline values: CDR1 PRHDT, CDR2 FYEKMQ (reference sequence). This CDR3 spans 12 amino acids. The V end lost 4 bases, the J end lost 9 bases, and 10 bases lay between the germline ends. The CDR3 nucleotides are TGTGCCAGCAGCTGGAGGGCCGGTGAGCAGTTCTTC. It specifies CASSWRAGEQFF.

V is TRBV28 and J is TRBJ1-2; D perhaps matches TRBD1 (5 bases). Germline V gives CDR1 MDHEN, CDR2 SYDVKM. The CDR3 spans 12 residues. V shed 6 bases and J shed 2 bases, with 7 bases lying between them. DNA of the CDR3: TGTGCCAGCAGCGCAGGGAACTATGGCTACACCTTC. Protein sequence: CASSAGNYGYTF.